This T cell receptor (beta chain) originates from a study of T cells expressing NK-cell markers. Details on this clonotype: Its antigen is as yet unknown.

TCRdb reprocessed the 5' RACE reads; each CDR3 protein has one entry and no DNA is given. Its clone listing holds over 150,000 distinct CDR3 sequences. Study conclusions and caveats: As a fraction of CD8+ T cells, dominant NKG2C+ clonotypes reached about 1.0-8% in six donors.

The germline CDR1 and CDR2 sequences are MGHRA and YSYEKL. This CDR3 has 13 amino acids. This rearrangement joins TRBV4-1 to TRBJ2-7; the D call from TCRdb, TRBD1, cannot be confirmed without DNA. Sequences were obtained from blood T cells: a sorted CD56 or NKG2C T cell subset, CD4+ or CD8+ T cells, or bulk PBMC T cells (not recorded which). The origin of this receptor is a woman in her 50s in good health. The CDR3 reads CASSQGEDDEQYF.